This TCR beta chain was sequenced in a study of radiotherapy plus CTLA-4 blockade in lung cancer. Repertoires were generated with immunoSEQ multiplex PCR, while TCRdb's copy carries only in-frame clones and drops some. The sample shows about 73,000 clones, roughly 87% of them seen only once. CTLA-4 blockade using ipilimumab, together with focal radiation, was received by patients with chemo-refractory metastatic non-small-cell lung cancer. The CDR3 loop spans 13 amino acids. Germline CDR1 is LNHDA and CDR2 is SQIVND (reference sequence). The V and J ends lost 5 bases and 7 bases respectively, with 11 bases between them.

The sequences come from peripheral blood, collected from a patient treated with radiotherapy plus ipilimumab. The V and J genes are TRBV19 and TRBJ2-2; TRBD2 is a possible D gene (5 bases). The TCR comes from a human donor with non-small cell lung cancer that progressed on radiotherapy plus ipilimumab. This CDR3 reads CASSRQSGGELFF. The DNA for the CDR3 is TGTGCCAGTAGTCGTCAGAGCGGCGGGGAGCTGTTTTTT.